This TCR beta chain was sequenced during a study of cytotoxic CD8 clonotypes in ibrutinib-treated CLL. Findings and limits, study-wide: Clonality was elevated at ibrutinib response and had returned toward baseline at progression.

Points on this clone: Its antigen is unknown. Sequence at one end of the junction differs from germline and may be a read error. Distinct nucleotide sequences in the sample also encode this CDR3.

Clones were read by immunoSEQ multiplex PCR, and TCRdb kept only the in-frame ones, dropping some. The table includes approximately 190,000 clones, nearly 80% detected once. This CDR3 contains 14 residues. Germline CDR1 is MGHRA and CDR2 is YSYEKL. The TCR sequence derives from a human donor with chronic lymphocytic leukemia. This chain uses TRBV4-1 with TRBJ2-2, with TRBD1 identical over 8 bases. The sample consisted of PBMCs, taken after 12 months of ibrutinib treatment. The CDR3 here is CASSPGQGYGELFF. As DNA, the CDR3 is TGCGCCAGCAGCCCAGGACAGGGTTACGGGGAACTGTTTTTT.